The sequence of this T cell receptor (beta chain) was determined in a study of cytomegalovirus exposure and HLA in healthy donors. Both 60 Vbeta primers and 13 Jbeta primers went into the PCR. Sequencing used immunoSEQ multiplex PCR; TCRdb keeps in-frame clones, though not all of them. The data show under 200,000 clones, about 81% seen once. Comments on this clone: The antigen is unknown.

Study-level results: Because they were indistinguishable, some V segments, including TRBV6-2 and TRBV6-3, were excluded. Earlier analysis found most TCR beta V segments productive about 90% or about 30% of the time.

J gave up 5 bases and V 4 bases, and 5 bases lay outside the gene matches. The CDR3 is 14 amino acids. Germline V gives CDR1 MDHEN, CDR2 SYDVKM. This chain connects TRBV28 to TRBJ2-5, with 9 bases that match TRBD2. The TCR comes from a girl aged 2 to 10 in good health and CMV-seropositive. Specimen: PBMCs. This CDR3 reads CASSSSGRWETQYF. The DNA for the CDR3 is TGTGCCAGCAGTTCGAGCGGGAGGTGGGAGACCCAGTACTTC.